This TCR beta chain was recovered during a study of T-cell memory formation after mild COVID-19. The overall study: TCR clusters were mostly donor specific.

This clonotype was seen a few times. Its antigen is as yet unknown. Study-wide results and limits: Of the contracting clones, CD4+ ones lay mainly in CM and EM, and CD8+ ones in EMRA. The study found balanced CD4/CD8 in clones contracting day 15 to 85 and a CD4+ lean in later expanders.

5'RACE with constant-segment primers yielded barcoded, UMI-tagged TCR alpha and TCR beta cDNA libraries. TCRdb recomputed calls from the 5' RACE reads with MiXCR, one row per CDR3 protein. The table includes about 340,000 distinct CDR3 sequences, around 15% detected once. The CDR3 is made up of 14 amino acids. The V and J ends lost 0 bases and 2 bases respectively, with 8 bases between them. CDR1 is DFQATT, CDR2 SNEGSKA, per germline (reference sequence). V and J are TRBV20-1 and TRBJ1-5, with D maybe TRBD1 (6 bases). The specimen sequenced was PBMCs or a T cell subset sorted from them (not recorded which). The TCR sequence derives from a young man who had mild COVID-19 (a few samples of this study predate the infection). Cell type and time point are not known. CDR3 DNA: TGCAGTGCTAGAGATCGGACAGGCAATCAGCCCCAGCATTTT. As protein: CSARDRTGNQPQHF.